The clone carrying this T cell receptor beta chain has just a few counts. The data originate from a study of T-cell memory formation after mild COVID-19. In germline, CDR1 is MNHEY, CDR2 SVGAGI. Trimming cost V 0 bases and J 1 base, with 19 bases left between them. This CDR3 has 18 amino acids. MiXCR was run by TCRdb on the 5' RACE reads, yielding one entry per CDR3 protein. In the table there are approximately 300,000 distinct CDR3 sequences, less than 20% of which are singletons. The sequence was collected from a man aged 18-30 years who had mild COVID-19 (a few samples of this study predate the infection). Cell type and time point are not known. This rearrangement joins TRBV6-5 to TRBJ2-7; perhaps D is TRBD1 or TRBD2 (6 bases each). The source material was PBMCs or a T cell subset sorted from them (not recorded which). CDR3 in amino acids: CASSYSTGGGVPSYEQYF. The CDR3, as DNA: TGTGCCAGCAGTTACTCTACCGGGGGCGGGGTACCTTCCTACGAGCAGTACTTC.